This is a list of T cell receptor beta chains from one sample in a study of shared T cell receptors in the human thymus. Clones were sequenced by immunoSEQ multiplex PCR, and TCRdb holds only the in-frame ones, with some missing. This table has hundreds of thousands of clones, roughly 90% appearing once. This sample was shared with a second study, whose subject was human thymus T cells.

The specimen was thymocytes. The receptors here all came from a boy in the first two years of life with a congenital heart defect. The CDR3 runs from the conserved cysteine through the conserved F or W. A D gene is named only where the DNA matches it firmly. Clone size is stated in some rows and not others, as once, few, many or a class when expanded.

TRBV15	TRBD1	-	TRBJ1-4	CATSGLGTDEKLFF	TGTGCCACCAGCGGGTTGGGGACAGACGAAAAACTGTTTTTT
TRBV7-8	-	-	TRBJ1-2	CASSPADYGYTF	TGTGCCAGCAGCCCAGCGGACTATGGCTACACCTTC
TRBV6-5	-	-	TRBJ2-7	CASSYGLPYEQYF	TGTGCCAGCAGTTACGGTCTACCGTATGAGCAGTACTTC
TRBV4-3	TRBD2	-	TRBJ2-1	CASSQGPPPGLAGPSRSYEQFF	TGCGCCAGCAGCCAAGGCCCCCCTCCGGGACTAGCGGGTCCAAGTAGGAGCTATGAGCAGTTCTTC
TRBV27	TRBD2	-	TRBJ2-1	CASSFLGRGGAPLVNEQFF	TGTGCCAGCAGTTTCCTCGGGAGGGGGGGGGCGCCCTTGGTCAATGAGCAGTTCTTC
TRBV9	TRBD1	-	TRBJ2-5	CASSVRTGIQETQYF	TGTGCCAGCAGCGTCCGGACAGGGATCCAAGAGACCCAGTACTTC
TRBV9	TRBD2	-	TRBJ2-1	CASSPRTSEPDEQFF	TGTGCCAGCAGCCCCCGGACTAGCGAACCCGATGAGCAGTTCTTC
TRBV5-4	-	-	TRBJ2-2	CASSSPGTGELFF	TGTGCCAGCAGTTCCCCGGGCACCGGGGAGCTGTTTTTT
TRBV4-1	TRBD2	-	TRBJ2-5	CASSQVFSGRLQETQYF	TGCGCCAGCAGCCAAGTCTTCAGCGGGAGACTCCAAGAGACCCAGTACTTC
TRBV9	-	few	TRBJ2-7	CASSAPEGGEQYF	TGTGCCAGCAGCGCCCCAGAGGGTGGCGAGCAGTACTTC
TRBV4-1	TRBD2	-	TRBJ2-7	CASSQLGTSGGEGKEQYF	TGCGCCAGCAGCCAATTAGGGACTAGCGGGGGGGAAGGGAAGGAGCAGTACTTC
TRBV29-1	TRBD2	-	TRBJ2-7	CSVERLAGGHGTYEQYF	TGCAGCGTTGAACGGCTAGCGGGAGGGCACGGAACCTACGAGCAGTACTTC
TRBV9	TRBD2	once	TRBJ2-3	CASSTSGQTDTQYF	TGTGCCAGCAGTACTAGCGGTCAAACAGATACGCAGTATTTT
TRBV18	-	-	TRBJ1-1	CASSSGLEGTEAFF	TGTGCCAGCTCTTCTGGGCTCGAGGGCACTGAAGCTTTCTTT
TRBV19	-	few	TRBJ2-7	CASSIGPGYEQYF	TGTGCCAGTAGTATAGGCCCGGGCTACGAGCAGTACTTC
TRBV25-1	-	-	TRBJ2-5	CASSDSVGRGVRETQYF	TGTGCCAGCAGTGACTCGGTGGGCAGGGGGGTTAGAGAGACCCAGTACTTC
TRBV6-6	-	-	TRBJ2-3	CASSLGLPHRTDTQYF	TGTGCCAGCAGCCTGGGACTCCCCCACCGCACAGATACGCAGTATTTT
TRBV30	TRBD2	-	TRBJ2-1	CAWGKGLAGATYNEQFF	TGTGCCTGGGGTAAGGGACTAGCGGGAGCCACCTACAATGAGCAGTTCTTC
TRBV9	-	-	TRBJ2-1	CASSELGFSYNEQFF	TGTGCCAGCAGCGAACTCGGGTTTTCCTACAATGAGCAGTTCTTC
TRBV4-3	TRBD2	-	TRBJ2-1	CASSQGSSGSTDNEQFF	TGCGCCAGCAGCCAAGGATCTAGCGGGAGTACGGACAATGAGCAGTTCTTC
TRBV10-1	-	-	TRBJ2-5	CATLAHRQETQYF	TGCGCCACCCTGGCCCACAGGCAAGAGACCCAGTACTTC
TRBV7-9	-	-	TRBJ2-7	CASSSTRDSAYEQYF	TGTGCCAGCAGCTCCACCCGGGACTCAGCCTACGAGCAGTACTTC
TRBV5-6	-	-	TRBJ1-2	CASSGLKGANYYGYTF	TGTGCCAGCAGCGGCCTTAAAGGGGCCAATTACTATGGCTACACCTTC
TRBV11-2	-	-	TRBJ2-7	CASSLELPPREQYF	TGTGCCAGCAGCTTAGAACTACCCCCCCGGGAGCAGTACTTC
TRBV28	-	-	TRBJ1-2	CASSPNLAPRLNYGYTF	TGTGCCAGCAGCCCAAACCTAGCCCCGCGCCTTAACTATGGCTACACCTTC
TRBV27	TRBD2	-	TRBJ2-7	CASSLTPSGATLYEQYF	TGTGCCAGCAGTTTAACACCCAGCGGGGCCACTCTATACGAGCAGTACTTC
TRBV18	-	few	TRBJ2-7	CASSGGTYEQYF	TGTGCCAGCTCAGGCGGAACCTACGAGCAGTACTTC
TRBV11-2	TRBD2	-	TRBJ2-2	CASSLRLAPLNTGELFF	TGTGCCAGCAGCTTACGACTAGCCCCACTGAACACCGGGGAGCTGTTTTTT
TRBV29-1	TRBD1	-	TRBJ2-5	CSVGGTEETQYF	TGCAGCGTTGGAGGGACAGAAGAGACCCAGTACTTC
TRBV15	-	-	TRBJ2-2	CATSRGGGRTGELFF	TGTGCCACCAGCAGAGGGGGAGGTCGCACCGGGGAGCTGTTTTTT
TRBV14	TRBD2	-	TRBJ2-1	CASSQEPPSGTYNEQFF	TGTGCCAGCAGCCAAGAACCGCCTAGCGGGACCTACAATGAGCAGTTCTTC
TRBV27	TRBD1	-	TRBJ2-1	CASSRRDRGSSYNEQFF	TGTGCCAGCAGTCGACGGGACAGGGGTAGCTCCTACAATGAGCAGTTCTTC
TRBV19	TRBD2	-	TRBJ2-1	CASREGTSLEVTSYNEQFF	TGTGCCAGTAGGGAAGGGACTAGTTTGGAGGTAACCTCCTACAATGAGCAGTTCTTC
TRBV19	-	-	TRBJ1-5	CASEGGAHSNQPQHF	TGTGCCAGTGAGGGGGGGGCCCATAGCAATCAGCCCCAGCATTTT
TRBV14	TRBD2	-	TRBJ2-7	CASSPYGLANEQYF	TGTGCCAGCAGCCCCTACGGACTAGCTAACGAGCAGTACTTC
TRBV29-1	-	-	TRBJ2-3	CSVPGTSTDTQYF	TGCAGCGTCCCTGGGACTAGCACAGATACGCAGTATTTT
TRBV11-2	-	-	TRBJ2-5	CASSSRLVGQETQYF	TGTGCCAGCAGCTCTCGACTAGTAGGCCAAGAGACCCAGTACTTC
TRBV28	TRBD2	few	TRBJ2-7	CASSFSGGGSYEQYF	TGTGCCAGCAGTTTTTCCGGCGGGGGCTCCTACGAGCAGTACTTC
TRBV6-4	TRBD2	-	TRBJ2-2	CASSIAVAGDTGELFF	TGTGCCAGCAGTATCGCGGTAGCGGGAGACACCGGGGAGCTGTTTTTT
TRBV4-3	-	-	TRBJ2-2	CASSQDPGQGGGELFF	TGCGCCAGCAGCCAAGATCCGGGTCAGGGCGGCGGGGAGCTGTTTTTT
TRBV5-6	TRBD2	-	TRBJ2-1	CASSLPKTSGRYNEQFF	TGTGCCAGCAGCTTACCTAAGACTAGCGGGAGATACAATGAGCAGTTCTTC
TRBV4-1	TRBD2	-	TRBJ2-5	CASSQATSAQETQYF	TGCGCCAGCAGCCAGGCGACTAGCGCCCAAGAGACCCAGTACTTC
TRBV5-1	-	-	TRBJ2-5	CASSFTGQETQYF	TGCGCCAGCAGCTTTACCGGGCAAGAGACCCAGTACTTC
TRBV12-5	-	-	TRBJ1-2	CASGRVGDRLLGYTF	TGTGCTAGTGGTCGTGTCGGAGACAGGCTTCTTGGCTACACCTTC
TRBV7-9	TRBD2	-	TRBJ2-1	CASSFPSGSPYNEQFF	TGTGCCAGCAGCTTCCCTAGCGGGAGCCCCTACAATGAGCAGTTCTTC
TRBV29-1	TRBD2	-	TRBJ2-5	CSVEGSGGVSEVTQYF	TGCAGCGTTGAAGGGTCGGGGGGGGTATCTGAGGTGACCCAGTACTTC
TRBV27	TRBD1	-	TRBJ1-5	CASSRRDRGNQPQHF	TGTGCCAGCAGTCGCCGGGACAGGGGCAATCAGCCCCAGCATTTT
TRBV27	TRBD1	-	TRBJ2-7	CASSSEPASGQSYEQYF	TGTGCCAGCAGTTCAGAGCCGGCCTCGGGACAGTCCTACGAGCAGTACTTC